This TCR beta chain was recorded in a study of graft-versus-host responses after intestinal transplantation. Study overall: Recipients were given multivisceral, liver-intestinal, or isolated intestinal transplants. Anti-thymocyte globulin was used for induction in all recipients, who then took tacrolimus and steroids for around 3 years.

Profiled with immunoSEQ multiplex PCR; TCRdb holds only in-frame clones, not every one. The sample lists tens of thousands of clones, around 93% occurring once. CDR1 is LGHNA, CDR2 YNFKEQ, per germline. The CDR3 runs 15 residues. V was cut by 1 base and J by 4 bases, with 10 bases left in between. With respect to this clone: Its antigen is currently unknown.

Study-level findings and limits: When patients had graft-donor T cell macrochimerism, their allografts held high graft-versus-host to host-versus-graft clonal ratios. Levels of circulating GvH clones at their peak were associated with early post-transplant HvG declines.

The source is a human donor who was the organ donor for an intestinal transplant. Sequenced material: unstimulated CD4+ T cells sorted from spleen or lymph node cells, taken before transplant. The chain carries TRBV4-2 and TRBJ1-4, with a tentative D call TRBD1 (5 bases). The CDR3 sequence: CASSQAGLNNEKLFF. DNA for the CDR3: TGTGCCAGCAGCCAAGCGGGGCTAAATAATGAAAAACTGTTTTTT.